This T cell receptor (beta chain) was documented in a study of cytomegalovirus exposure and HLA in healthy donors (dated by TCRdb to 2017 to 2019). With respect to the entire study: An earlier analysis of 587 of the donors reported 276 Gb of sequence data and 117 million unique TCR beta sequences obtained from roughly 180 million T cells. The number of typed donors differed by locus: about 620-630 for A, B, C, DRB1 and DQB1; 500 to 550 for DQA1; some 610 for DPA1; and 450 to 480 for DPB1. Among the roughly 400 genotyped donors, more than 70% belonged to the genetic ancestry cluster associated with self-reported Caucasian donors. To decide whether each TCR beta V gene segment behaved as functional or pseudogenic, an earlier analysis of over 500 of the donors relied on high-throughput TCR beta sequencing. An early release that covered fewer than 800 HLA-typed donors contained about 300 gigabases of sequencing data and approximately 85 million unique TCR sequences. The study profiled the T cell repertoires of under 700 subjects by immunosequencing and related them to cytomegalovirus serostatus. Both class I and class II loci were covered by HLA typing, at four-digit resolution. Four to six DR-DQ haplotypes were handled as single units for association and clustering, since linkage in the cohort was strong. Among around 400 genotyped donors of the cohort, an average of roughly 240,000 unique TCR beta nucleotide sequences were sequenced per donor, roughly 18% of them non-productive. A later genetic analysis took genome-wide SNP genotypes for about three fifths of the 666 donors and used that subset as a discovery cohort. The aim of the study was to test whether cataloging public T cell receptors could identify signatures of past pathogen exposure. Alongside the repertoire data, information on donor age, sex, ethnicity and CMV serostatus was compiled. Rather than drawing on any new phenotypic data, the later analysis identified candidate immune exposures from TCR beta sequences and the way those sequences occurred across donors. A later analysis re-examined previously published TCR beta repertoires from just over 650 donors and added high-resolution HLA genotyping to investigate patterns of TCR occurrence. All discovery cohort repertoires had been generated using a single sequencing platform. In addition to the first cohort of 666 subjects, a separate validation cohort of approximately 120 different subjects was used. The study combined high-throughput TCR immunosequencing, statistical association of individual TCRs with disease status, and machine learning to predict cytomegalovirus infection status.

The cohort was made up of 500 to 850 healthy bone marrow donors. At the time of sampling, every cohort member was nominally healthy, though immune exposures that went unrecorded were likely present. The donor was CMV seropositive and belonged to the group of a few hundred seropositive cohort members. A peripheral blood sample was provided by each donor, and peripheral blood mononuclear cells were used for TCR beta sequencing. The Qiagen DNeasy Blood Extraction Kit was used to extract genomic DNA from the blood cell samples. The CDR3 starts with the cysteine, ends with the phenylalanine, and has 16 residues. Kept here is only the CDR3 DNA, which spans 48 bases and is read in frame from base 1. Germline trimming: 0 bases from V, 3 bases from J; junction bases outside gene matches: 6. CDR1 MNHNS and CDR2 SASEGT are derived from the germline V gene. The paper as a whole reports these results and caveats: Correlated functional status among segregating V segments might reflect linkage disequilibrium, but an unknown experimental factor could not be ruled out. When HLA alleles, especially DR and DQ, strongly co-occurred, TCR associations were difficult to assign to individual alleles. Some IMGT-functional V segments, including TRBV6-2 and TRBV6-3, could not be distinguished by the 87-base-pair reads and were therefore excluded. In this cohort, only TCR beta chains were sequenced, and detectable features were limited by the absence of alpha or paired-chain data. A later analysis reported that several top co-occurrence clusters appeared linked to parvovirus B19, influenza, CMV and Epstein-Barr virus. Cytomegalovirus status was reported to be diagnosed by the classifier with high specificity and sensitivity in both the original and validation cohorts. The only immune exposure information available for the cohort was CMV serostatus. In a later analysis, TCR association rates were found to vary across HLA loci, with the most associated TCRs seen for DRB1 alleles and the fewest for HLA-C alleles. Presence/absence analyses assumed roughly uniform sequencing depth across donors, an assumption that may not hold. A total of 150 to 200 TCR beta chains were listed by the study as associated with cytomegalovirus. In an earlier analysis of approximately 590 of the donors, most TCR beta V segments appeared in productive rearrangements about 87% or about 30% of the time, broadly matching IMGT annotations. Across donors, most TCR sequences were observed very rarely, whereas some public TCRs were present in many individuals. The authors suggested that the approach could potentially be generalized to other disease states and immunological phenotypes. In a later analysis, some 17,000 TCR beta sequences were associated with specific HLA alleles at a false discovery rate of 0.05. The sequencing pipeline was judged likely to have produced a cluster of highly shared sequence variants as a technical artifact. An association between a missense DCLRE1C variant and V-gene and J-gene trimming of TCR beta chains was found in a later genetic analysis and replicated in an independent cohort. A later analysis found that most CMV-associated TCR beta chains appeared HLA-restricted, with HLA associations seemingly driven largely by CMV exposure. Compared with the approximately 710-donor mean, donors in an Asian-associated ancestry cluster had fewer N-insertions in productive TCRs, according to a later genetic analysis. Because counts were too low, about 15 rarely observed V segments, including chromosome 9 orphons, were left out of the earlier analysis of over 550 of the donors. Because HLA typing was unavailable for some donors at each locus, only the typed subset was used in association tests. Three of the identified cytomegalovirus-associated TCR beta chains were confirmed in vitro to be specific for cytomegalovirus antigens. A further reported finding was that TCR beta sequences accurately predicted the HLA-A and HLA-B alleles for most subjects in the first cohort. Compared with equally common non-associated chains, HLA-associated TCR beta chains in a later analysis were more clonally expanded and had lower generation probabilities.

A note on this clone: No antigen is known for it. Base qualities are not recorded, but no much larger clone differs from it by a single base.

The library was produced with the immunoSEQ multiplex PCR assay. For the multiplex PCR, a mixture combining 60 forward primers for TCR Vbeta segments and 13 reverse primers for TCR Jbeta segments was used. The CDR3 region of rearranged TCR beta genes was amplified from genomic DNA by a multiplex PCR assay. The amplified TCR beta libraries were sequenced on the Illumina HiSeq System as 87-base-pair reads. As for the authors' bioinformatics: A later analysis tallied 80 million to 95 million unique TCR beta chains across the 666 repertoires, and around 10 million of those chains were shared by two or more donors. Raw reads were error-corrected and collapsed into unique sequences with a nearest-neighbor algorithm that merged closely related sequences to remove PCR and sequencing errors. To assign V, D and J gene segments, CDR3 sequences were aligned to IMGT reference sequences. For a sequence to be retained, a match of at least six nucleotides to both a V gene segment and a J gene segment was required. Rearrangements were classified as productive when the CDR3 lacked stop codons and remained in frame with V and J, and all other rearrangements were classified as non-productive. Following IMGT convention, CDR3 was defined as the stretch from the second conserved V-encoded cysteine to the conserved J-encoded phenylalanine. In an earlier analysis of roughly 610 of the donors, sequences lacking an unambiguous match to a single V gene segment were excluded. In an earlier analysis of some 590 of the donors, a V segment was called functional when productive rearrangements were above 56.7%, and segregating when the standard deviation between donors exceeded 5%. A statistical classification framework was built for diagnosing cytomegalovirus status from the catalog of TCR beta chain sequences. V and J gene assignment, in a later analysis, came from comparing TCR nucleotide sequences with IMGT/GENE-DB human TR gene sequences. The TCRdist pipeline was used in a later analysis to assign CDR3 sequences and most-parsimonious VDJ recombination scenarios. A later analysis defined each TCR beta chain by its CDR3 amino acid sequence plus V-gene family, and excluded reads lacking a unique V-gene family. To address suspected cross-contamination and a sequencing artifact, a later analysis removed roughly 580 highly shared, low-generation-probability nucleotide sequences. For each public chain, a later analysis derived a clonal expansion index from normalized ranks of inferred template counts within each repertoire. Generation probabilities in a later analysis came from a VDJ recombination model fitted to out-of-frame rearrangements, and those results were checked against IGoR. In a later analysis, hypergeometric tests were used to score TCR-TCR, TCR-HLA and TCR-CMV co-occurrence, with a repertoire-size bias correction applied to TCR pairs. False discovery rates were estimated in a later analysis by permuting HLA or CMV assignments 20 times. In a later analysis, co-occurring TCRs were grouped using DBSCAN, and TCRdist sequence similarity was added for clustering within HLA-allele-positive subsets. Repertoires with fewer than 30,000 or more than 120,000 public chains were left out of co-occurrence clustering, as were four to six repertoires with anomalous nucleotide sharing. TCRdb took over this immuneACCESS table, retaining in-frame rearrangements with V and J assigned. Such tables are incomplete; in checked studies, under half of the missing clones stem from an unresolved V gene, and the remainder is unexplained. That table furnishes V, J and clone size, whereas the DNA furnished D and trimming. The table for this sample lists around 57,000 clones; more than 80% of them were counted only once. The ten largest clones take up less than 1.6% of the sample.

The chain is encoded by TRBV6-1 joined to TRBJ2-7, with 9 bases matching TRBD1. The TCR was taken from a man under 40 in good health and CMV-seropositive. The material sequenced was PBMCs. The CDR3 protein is CASSEAAQGAGYEQYF. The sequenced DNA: TGTGCCAGCAGTGAAGCGGCACAGGGGGCGGGCTACGAGCAGTACTTC.